What follows are 9 T cell receptor beta chains derived from one specimen sequenced in a study of T cell changes during pregnancy in multiple sclerosis. The repertoire was sequenced with immunoSEQ multiplex PCR; TCRdb's copy has only in-frame clones and lacks some. The sample lists approximately 98,000 clones; about 90% were seen once. Sequences were derived from peripheral blood, sampled after pregnancy. These TCRs come from a female donor in good health, enrolled as a control in a pregnancy study.

This rearrangement joins TRBV28 to TRBJ1-5, with 7 bases aligning to TRBD1. Germline values: CDR1 MDHEN, CDR2 SYDVKM. The length of the CDR3 is 16 residues. V trimming: 7 bases; J trimming: 5 bases; junction bases outside the gene matches: 14. The CDR3: CASNNYAGTADQPQHF. The CDR3 DNA is TGTGCCAGCAATAACTACGCCGGGACAGCAGATCAGCCCCAGCATTTT.

The chain recombines TRBV27 with TRBJ2-5, with D unclear. The DNA end is a closer match to TRBJ2-7, so the J assignment may be wrong. The CDR3 sequence is 14 residues long. Germline assignment: CDR1 MNHEY and CDR2 SMNVEV (reference sequence). CDR3 in amino acids: CASSLFADSYEQYF. The DNA of the CDR3 is TGTGCCAGCAGTTTATTCGCGGACTCCTACGAGCAGTACTTC.

V usage is TRBV6-1 and J usage is TRBJ1-3, with D possibly TRBD1 on 5 matching bases. The germline V and J ends were trimmed by 4 bases and 2 bases, with 15 bases remaining between them. This CDR3 contains 16 residues. CDR1 MNHNS and CDR2 SASEGT come from the germline V gene. The DNA of the CDR3 is TGTGCCAGCAGTGCGGACTCGGGGGGAGCTGGAAACACCATATATTTT. It specifies CASSADSGGAGNTIYF.

As concerns this clone: At one boundary the junction diverges from the germline segment, which might be a read error. The gene calls are TRBV11-1 and TRBJ2-5, with 12 nucleotides matching TRBD2. CDR1 SGHAT and CDR2 FQDESV come from the germline V gene (reference sequence). CDR3 size: 17 residues. CDR3 in amino acids: CASSFRTSGVGGETQYF. The CDR3 DNA sequence: TGTGCTAGCAGCTTCCGGACTAGCGGGGTGGGAGGTGAGACCCAGTACTTC. The full variable domain, rest sourced from reference TRBV11-1 and TRBJ2-5, is EAEVAQSPRYKITEKSQAVAFWCDPISGHATLYWYRQILGQGPELLVQFQDESVVDDSQLPKDRFSAERLKGVDSTLKIQPAELGDSAMYLCASSFRTSGVGGETQYFGPGTRLLVL.

The chain has TRBV28 and TRBJ2-7, with D perhaps matching TRBD2 (6 bases). Between the trimmed V and J ends, which lost 5 bases and 1 base, there was a span of 15 bases. Germline V gene lookup returns CDR1 MDHEN and CDR2 SYDVKM. The CDR3 is 15 residues long. The DNA of the CDR3 is TGTGCCAGCAGTCCCTTTAGCGGTGGGTCCTACGAGCAGTACTTC. Its translation is CASSPFSGGSYEQYF.

The chain is built from TRBV10-2 and TRBJ2-1, with 12 bases that match TRBD2. This CDR3 is built from 17 residues. The germline gives CDR1 WSHSY, CDR2 SAAADI. With 4 bases clipped from V and 0 bases from J, the junction kept 4 bases outside the gene matches. CDR3 bases: TGCGCCAGCAGTGGACCGACTAGCGGGAGCTCCTACAATGAGCAGTTCTTC. Residues: CASSGPTSGSSYNEQFF.

V usage is TRBV27 and J usage is TRBJ2-1; 7 nucleotides align to TRBD2. Germline CDR1 and CDR2: MNHEY and SMNVEV (reference sequence). This CDR3 contains 15 residues. Unmatched junction bases numbered 6, after V lost 2 bases and J lost 5 bases. The CDR3 region has the DNA TGTGCCAGCAGTTTAAGGGTAGCGGGTCACAATGAGCAGTTCTTC. Amino acid sequence: CASSLRVAGHNEQFF.

The chain recombines TRBV30 with TRBJ2-2; D remains ambiguous. The germline CDR1 and CDR2 sequences are GTSNPN and SVGIG (reference sequence). This CDR3 is built from 15 residues. V was trimmed by 0 bases and J by 6 bases, leaving 14 bases between them. CDR3 bases: TGTGCCTGGAGTGTAGGAGTAGCAGTATCCGGGGAGCTGTTTTTT. It codes for CAWSVGVAVSGELFF.

The CDR3 spells CASSLRLAAINEQFF. CDR3 bases: TGTGCCAGCAGTTTAAGACTAGCGGCTATCAATGAGCAGTTCTTC. This chain uses TRBV27 with TRBJ2-1, with 9 bases identical to TRBD2. The germline CDR1 and CDR2 sequences are MNHEY and SMNVEV (reference sequence). J was trimmed by 6 bases and V by 2 bases; bases with no gene match: 5. The CDR3 length is 15 residues.